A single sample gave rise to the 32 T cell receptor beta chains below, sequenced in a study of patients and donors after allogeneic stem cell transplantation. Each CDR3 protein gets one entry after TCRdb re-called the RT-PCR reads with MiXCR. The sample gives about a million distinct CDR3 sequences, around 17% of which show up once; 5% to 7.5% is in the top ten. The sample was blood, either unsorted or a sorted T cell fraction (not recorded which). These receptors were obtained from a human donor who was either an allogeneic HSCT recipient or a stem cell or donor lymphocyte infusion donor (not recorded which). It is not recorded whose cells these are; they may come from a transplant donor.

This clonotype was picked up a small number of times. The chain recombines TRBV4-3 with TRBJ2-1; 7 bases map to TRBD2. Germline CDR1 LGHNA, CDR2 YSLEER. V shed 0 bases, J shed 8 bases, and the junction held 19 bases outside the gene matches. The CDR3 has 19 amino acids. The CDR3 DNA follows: TGCGCCAGCAGCCAAGATTGGGGGGGGGTAGGGATAGTTGGGGATGAGCAGTTCTTC. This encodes CASSQDWGGVGIVGDEQFF.

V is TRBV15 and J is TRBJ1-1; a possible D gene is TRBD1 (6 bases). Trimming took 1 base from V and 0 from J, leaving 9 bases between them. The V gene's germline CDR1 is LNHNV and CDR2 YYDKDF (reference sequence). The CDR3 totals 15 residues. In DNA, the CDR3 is TGTGCCACCAGCAGAGGCGACAGGATGAACACTGAAGCTTTCTTT. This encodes CATSRGDRMNTEAFF.

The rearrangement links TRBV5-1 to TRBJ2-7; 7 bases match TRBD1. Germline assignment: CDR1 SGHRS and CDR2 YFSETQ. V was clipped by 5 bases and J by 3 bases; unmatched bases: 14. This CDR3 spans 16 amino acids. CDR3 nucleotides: TGCGCCAGCAGAGAGCACCGGGACAGACCCTACTACGAGCAGTACTTC. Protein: CASREHRDRPYYEQYF.

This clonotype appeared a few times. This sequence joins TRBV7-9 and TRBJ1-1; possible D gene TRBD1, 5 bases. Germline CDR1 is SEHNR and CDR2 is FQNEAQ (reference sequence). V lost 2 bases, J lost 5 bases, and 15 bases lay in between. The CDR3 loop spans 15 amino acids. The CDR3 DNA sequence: TGTGCCAGCAGCTTAAGGGGCACCTCGGGAACTGAAGCTTTCTTT. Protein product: CASSLRGTSGTEAFF.

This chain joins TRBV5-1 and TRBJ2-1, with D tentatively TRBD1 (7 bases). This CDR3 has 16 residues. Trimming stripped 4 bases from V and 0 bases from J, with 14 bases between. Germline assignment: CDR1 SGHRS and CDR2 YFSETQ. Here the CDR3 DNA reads TGCGCCAGCAGCGGCGGGACAGCCCTCTCCTACAATGAGCAGTTCTTC. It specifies CASSGGTALSYNEQFF.

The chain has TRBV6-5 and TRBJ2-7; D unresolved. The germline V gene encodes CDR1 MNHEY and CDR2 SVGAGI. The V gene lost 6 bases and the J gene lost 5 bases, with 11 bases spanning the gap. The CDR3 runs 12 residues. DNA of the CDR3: TGTGCCAGCAGCCCTGGGGTCAACGAGCAGTACTTC. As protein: CASSPGVNEQYF.

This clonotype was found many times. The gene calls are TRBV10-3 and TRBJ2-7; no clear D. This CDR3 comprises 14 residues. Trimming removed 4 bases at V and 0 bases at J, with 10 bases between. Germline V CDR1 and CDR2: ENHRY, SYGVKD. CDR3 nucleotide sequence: TGTGCCATCAGTGGAAGGACGAGCTCCTACGAGCAGTACTTC. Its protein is CAISGRTSSYEQYF.

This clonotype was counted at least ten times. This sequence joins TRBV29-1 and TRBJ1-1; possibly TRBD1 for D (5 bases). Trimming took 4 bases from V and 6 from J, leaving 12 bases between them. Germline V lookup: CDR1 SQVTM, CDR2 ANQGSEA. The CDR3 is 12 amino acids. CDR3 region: CSVVGGVAEAFF. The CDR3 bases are TGCAGCGTTGTCGGGGGAGTCGCTGAAGCTTTCTTT.

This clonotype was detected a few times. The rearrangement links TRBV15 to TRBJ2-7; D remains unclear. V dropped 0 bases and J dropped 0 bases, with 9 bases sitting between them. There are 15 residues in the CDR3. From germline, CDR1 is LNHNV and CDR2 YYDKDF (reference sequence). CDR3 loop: CATSRDPAASYEQYF. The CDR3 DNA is TGTGCCACCAGCAGAGATCCGGCAGCCTCCTACGAGCAGTACTTC.

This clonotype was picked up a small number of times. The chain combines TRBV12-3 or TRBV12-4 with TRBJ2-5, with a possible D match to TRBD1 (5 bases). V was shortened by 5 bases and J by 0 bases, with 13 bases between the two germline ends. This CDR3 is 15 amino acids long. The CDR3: CASSKTVKYQETQYF. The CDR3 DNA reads TGTGCCAGCAGTAAGACAGTTAAGTACCAAGAGACCCAGTACTTC.

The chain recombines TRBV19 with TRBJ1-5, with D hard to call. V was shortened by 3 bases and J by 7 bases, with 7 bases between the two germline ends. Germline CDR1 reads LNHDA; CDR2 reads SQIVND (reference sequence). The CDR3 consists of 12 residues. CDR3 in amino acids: CASSIGNQPQHF. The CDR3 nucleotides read TGTGCCAGTAGTATCGGTAACCAGCCCCAGCATTTT.

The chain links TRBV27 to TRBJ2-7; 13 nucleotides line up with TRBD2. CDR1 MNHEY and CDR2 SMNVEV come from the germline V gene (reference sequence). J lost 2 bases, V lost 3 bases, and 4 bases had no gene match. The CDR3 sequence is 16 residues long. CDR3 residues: CASSLRTSGSPYEQYF. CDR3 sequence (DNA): TGTGCCAGCAGTTTGAGGACTAGCGGGAGTCCCTACGAGCAGTACTTC.

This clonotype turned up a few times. The CDR3 reads CASTPSTGVNTIYF. CDR3 nucleotides: TGTGCCAGCACCCCATCGACAGGGGTAAACACCATATATTTT. The V call is TRBV7-2, the J call TRBJ1-3; 8 positions match TRBD1. Germline lookup yields CDR1 SGHTA and CDR2 FQGNSA. The junction had 8 bases not matched to a gene; V was cut back by 7 bases and J by 6 bases. The CDR3 has 14 residues.

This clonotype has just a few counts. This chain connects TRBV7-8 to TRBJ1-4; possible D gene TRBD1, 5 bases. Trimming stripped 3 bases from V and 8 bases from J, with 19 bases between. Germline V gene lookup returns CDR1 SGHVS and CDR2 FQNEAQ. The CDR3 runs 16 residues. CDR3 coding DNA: TGTGCCAGCAGCTTGCTAGACAGATTAAGCGGAGAAAAACTGTTTTTT. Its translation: CASSLLDRLSGEKLFF.

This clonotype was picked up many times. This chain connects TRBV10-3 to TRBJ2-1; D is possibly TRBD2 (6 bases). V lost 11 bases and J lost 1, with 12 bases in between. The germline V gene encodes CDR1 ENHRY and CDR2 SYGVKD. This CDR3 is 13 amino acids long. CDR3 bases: TGTGCCGCGACCGGGACTTCCTACAATGAGCAGTTCTTC. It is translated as CAATGTSYNEQFF.

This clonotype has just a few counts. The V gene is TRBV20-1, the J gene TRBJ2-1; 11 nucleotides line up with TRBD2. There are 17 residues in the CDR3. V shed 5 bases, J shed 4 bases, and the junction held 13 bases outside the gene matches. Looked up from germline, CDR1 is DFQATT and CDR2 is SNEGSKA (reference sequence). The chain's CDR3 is CSAPRTSGWGGYNEQFF. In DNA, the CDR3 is TGCAGTGCTCCCCGGACTAGCGGGTGGGGGGGTTACAATGAGCAGTTCTTC.

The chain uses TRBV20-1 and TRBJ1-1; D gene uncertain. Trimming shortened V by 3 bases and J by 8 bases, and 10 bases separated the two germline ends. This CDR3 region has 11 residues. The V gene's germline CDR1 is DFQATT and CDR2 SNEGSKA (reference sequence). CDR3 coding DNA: TGCAGTGCTAGTGTCAAGGAGGAAGCTTTCTTT. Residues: CSASVKEEAFF.

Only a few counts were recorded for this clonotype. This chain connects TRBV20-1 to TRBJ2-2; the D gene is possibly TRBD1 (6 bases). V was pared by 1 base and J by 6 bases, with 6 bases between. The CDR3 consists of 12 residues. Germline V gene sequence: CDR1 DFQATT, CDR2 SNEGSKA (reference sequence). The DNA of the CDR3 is TGCAGTGCTAGAGGGGGGCCCGGGGAGCTGTTTTTT. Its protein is CSARGGPGELFF.

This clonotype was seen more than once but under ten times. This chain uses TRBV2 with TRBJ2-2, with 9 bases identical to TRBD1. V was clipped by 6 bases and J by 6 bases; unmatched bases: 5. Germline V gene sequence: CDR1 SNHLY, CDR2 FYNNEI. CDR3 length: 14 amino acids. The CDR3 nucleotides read TGTGCCAGCAGCTTGGACAGGGGTGCCGGGGAGCTGTTTTTT. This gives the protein CASSLDRGAGELFF.

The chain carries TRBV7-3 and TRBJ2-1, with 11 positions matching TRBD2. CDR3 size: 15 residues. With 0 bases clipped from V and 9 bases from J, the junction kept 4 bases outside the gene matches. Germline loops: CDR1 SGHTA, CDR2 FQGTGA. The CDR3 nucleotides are TGTGCCAGCAGCTTAACTAGCGGGGGGGTTGGTGAGCAGTTCTTC. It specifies CASSLTSGGVGEQFF.

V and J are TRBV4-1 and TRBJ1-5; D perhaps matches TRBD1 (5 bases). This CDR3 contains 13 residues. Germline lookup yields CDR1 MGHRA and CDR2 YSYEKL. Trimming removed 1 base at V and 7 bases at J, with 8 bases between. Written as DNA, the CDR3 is TGCGCCAGCAGCCAAGCCGAGGGGCAGCCCCAGCATTTT. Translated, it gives CASSQAEGQPQHF.

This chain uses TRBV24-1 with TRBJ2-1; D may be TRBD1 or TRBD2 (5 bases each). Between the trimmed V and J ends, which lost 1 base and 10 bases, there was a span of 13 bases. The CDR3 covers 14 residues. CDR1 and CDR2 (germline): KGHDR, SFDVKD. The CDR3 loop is CATSDFGTVGEQFF. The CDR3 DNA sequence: TGTGCCACCAGTGATTTTGGGACGGTTGGGGAGCAGTTCTTC.

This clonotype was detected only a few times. The CDR3 region has the DNA TGCAGCGTTGAAAGGAGGGGCCGGAACGAGCAGTACTTC. The encoded protein is CSVERRGRNEQYF. This chain connects TRBV29-1 to TRBJ2-7; D possibly corresponds to TRBD2 (6 bases). The CDR3 is made up of 13 amino acids. Trimming shortened V by 2 bases and J by 5 bases, and 13 bases separated the two germline ends. Germline V gene sequence: CDR1 SQVTM, CDR2 ANQGSEA.

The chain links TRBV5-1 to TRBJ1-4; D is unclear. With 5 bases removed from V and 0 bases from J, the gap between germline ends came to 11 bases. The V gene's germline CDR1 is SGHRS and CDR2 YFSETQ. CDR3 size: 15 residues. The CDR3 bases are TGCGCCAGCAGTCCGGAGACGACAACTAATGAAAAACTGTTTTTT. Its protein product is CASSPETTTNEKLFF.

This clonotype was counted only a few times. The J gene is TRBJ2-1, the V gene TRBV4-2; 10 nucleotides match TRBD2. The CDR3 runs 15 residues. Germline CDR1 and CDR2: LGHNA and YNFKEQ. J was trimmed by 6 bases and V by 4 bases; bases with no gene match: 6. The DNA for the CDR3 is TGTGCCAGCAGCCTCCAGCGGGGGGGCTCCAATGAGCAGTTCTTC. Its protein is CASSLQRGGSNEQFF.

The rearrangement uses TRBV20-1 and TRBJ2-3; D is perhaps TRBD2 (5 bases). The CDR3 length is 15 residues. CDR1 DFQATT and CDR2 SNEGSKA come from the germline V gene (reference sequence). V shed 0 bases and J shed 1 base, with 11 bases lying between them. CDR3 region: CSARDRRAGTDTQYF. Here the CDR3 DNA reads TGCAGTGCTAGAGATAGGCGGGCTGGCACAGATACGCAGTATTTT.

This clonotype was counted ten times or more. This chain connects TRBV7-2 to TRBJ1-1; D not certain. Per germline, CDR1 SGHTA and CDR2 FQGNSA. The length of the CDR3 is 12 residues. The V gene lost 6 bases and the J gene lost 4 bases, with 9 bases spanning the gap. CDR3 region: CASSRGVTEAFF. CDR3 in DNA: TGTGCCAGCAGTCGGGGAGTCACTGAAGCTTTCTTT.

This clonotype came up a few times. CDR3 sequence reads: CSASPLQGDKTGANVLTF. DNA for the CDR3: TGCAGTGCTAGTCCCTTGCAGGGGGACAAAACGGGGGCCAACGTCCTGACTTTC. The V call is TRBV20-1, the J call TRBJ2-6, with 7 bases lining up with TRBD1. Germline V gives CDR1 DFQATT, CDR2 SNEGSKA (reference sequence). Trimming cost V 3 bases and J 4 bases; bases outside gene matches: 15. The CDR3 runs 18 residues.

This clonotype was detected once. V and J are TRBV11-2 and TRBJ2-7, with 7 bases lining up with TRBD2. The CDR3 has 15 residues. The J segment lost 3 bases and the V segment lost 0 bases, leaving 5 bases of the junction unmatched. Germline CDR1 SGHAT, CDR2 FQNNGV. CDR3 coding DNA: TGTGCCAGCAGCTTAGATTTAGCGGGCTACTACGAGCAGTACTTC. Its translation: CASSLDLAGYYEQYF.

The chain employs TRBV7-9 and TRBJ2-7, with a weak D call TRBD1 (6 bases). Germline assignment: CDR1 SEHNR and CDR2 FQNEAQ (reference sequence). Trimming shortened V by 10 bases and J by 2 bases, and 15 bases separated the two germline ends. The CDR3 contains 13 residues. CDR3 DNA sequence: TGTGCCACCAGGACAGAGAGGACCTACGAGCAGTACTTC. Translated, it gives CATRTERTYEQYF.

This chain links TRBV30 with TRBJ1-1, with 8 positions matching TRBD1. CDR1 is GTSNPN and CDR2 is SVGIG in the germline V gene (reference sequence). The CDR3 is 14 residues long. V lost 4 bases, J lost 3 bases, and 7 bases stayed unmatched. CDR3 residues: CAWTGGMRHTEAFF. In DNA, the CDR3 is TGTGCCTGGACAGGGGGCATGAGACACACTGAAGCTTTCTTT.

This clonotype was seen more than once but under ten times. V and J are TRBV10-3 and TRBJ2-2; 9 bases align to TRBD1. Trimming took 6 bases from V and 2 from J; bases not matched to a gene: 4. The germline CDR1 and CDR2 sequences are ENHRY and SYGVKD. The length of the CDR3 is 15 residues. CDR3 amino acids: CAISSTGGNTGELFF. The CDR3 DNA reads TGTGCCATCAGCTCGACAGGGGGTAACACCGGGGAGCTGTTTTTT.